This TCR beta chain was observed in a study of early T cells in non-severe SARS-CoV-2 infection. This CDR3 has 16 residues. CDR1 is KGHSH and CDR2 is LQKENI in the germline V gene. Trimming pared 0 bases from V and 0 bases from J, leaving 9 bases between. This clonotype was observed many times. TCRdb passed the 5' RACE reads through MiXCR, listing each CDR3 protein once. The sample records 85,000 to 90,000 distinct CDR3 sequences, approximately 15% being singletons. Sequenced: whole blood. The source of this sequence is an adult who was a healthcare worker with PCR-confirmed SARS-CoV-2 infection or an uninfected control (not recorded which). The V call is TRBV18, the J call TRBJ1-5; D gene unclear. The CDR3 reads CASSPPNRNSNQPQHF. CDR3 sequence (DNA): TGTGCCAGCTCACCACCGAACAGAAATAGCAATCAGCCCCAGCATTTT.